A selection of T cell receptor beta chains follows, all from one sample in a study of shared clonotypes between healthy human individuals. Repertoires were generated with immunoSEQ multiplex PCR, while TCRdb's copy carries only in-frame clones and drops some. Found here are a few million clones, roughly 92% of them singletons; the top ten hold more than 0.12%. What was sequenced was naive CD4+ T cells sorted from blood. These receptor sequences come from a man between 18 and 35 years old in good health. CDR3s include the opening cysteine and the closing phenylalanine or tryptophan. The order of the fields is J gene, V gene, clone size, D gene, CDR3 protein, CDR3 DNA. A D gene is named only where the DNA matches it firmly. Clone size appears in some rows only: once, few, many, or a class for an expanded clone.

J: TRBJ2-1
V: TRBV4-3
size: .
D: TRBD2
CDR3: CASSQDWLAGNGRQFF
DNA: TGCGCCAGCAGCCAAGATTGGCTAGCGGGAAACGGCCGACAGTTCTTC

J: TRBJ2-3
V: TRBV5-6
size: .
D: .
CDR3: CASSLGSGTDTQYF
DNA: TGTGCCAGCAGCTTGGGCTCAGGGACAGATACGCAGTATTTT

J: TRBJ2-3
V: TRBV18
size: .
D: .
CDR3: CASSPPAPTDTQYF
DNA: TGTGCCAGCTCACCTCCGGCCCCCACAGATACGCAGTATTTT

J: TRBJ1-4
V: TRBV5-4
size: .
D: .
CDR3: CASRRGTNEKLFF
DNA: TGTGCCAGCAGGCGTGGCACTAATGAAAAACTGTTTTTT

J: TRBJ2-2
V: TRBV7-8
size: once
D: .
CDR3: CASSPRTETGELFF
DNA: TGTGCCAGCAGCCCCCGGACGGAAACCGGGGAGCTGTTTTTT

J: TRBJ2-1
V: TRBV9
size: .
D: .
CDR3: CASSALQGPRNEQFF
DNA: TGTGCCAGCAGCGCCCTACAGGGCCCGAGAAATGAGCAGTTCTTC

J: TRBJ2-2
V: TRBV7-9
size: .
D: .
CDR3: CASSLAAGGTGELFF
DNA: TGTGCCAGCAGCTTAGCGGCAGGGGGGACCGGGGAGCTGTTTTTT

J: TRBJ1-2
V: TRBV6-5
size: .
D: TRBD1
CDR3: CASSYRQGRYGYTF
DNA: TGTGCCAGCAGTTACCGACAGGGCCGCTATGGCTACACCTTC

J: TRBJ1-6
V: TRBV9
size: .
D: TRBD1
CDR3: CASSPQGALGNSPLHF
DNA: TGTGCCAGCAGCCCGCAGGGGGCGCTGGGTAATTCACCCCTCCACTTT

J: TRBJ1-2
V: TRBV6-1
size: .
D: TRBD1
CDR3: CASSEGHWDRGGSYTF
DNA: TGTGCCAGCAGTGAAGGGCATTGGGACAGGGGAGGGAGCTACACCTTC

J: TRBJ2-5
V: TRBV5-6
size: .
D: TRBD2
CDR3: CASSLEGLAGEETQYF
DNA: TGTGCCAGCAGCTTGGAAGGACTAGCGGGAGAAGAGACCCAGTACTTC

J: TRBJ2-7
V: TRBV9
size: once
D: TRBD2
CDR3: CASSVEGTSAAYEQYF
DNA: TGTGCCAGCAGCGTAGAAGGGACTAGCGCCGCCTACGAGCAGTACTTC

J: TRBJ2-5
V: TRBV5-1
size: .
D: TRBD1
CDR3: CASSLGQGAHQETQYF
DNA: TGCGCCAGCAGCTTGGGACAGGGGGCCCACCAAGAGACCCAGTACTTC

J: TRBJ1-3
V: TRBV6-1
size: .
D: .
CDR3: CASSRLGNTIYF
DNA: TGTGCCAGCAGCCGCCTCGGAAACACCATATATTTT

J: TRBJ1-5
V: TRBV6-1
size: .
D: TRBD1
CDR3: CASSNLRDRNQPQHF
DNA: TGTGCCAGCAGTAACCTCCGGGACAGGAATCAGCCCCAGCATTTT

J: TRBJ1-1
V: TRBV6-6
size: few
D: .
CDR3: CASSYSMAEAFF
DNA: TGTGCCAGCAGTTATTCGATGGCTGAAGCTTTCTTT

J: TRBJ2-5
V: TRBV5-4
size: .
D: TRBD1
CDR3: CASSLADRGQETQYF
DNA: TGTGCCAGCAGCTTGGCGGACAGGGGGCAAGAGACCCAGTACTTC

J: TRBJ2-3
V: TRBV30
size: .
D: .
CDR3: CAWSLSTDTQYF
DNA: TGTGCCTGGAGTCTTTCTACAGATACGCAGTATTTT

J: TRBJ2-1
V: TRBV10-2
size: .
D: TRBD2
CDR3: CASTTGTSGRANEQFF
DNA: TGCGCCAGCACGACCGGGACTAGCGGGAGGGCCAATGAGCAGTTCTTC

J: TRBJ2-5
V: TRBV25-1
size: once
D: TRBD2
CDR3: CASSPNRLALETQYF
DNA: TGTGCCAGCAGTCCCAATAGACTAGCTTTGGAGACCCAGTACTTC

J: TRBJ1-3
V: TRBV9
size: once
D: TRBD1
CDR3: CASSTTGTGGNTIYF
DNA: TGTGCCAGCAGCACAACCGGGACAGGGGGAAACACCATATATTTT

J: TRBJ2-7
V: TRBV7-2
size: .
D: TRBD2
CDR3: CASSLVGLASYEQYF
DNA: TGTGCCAGCAGCTTAGTTGGACTAGCTAGTTACGAGCAGTACTTC

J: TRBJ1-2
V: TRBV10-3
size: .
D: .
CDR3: CAISTDYGYTF
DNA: TGTGCCATCAGTACAGACTATGGCTACACCTTC

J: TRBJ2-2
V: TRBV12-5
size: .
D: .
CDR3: CASGLRRDLNTGELFF
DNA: TGTGCTAGTGGTTTACGCCGGGACCTTAACACCGGGGAGCTGTTTTTT

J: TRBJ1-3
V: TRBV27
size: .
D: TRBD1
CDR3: CASSLPRTGGSGNTIYF
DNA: TGTGCCAGCAGTTTACCCCGGACAGGGGGCTCTGGAAACACCATATATTTT

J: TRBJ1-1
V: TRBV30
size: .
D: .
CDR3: CAWSRAGKGTEAFF
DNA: TGTGCCTGGAGTCGGGCGGGGAAGGGGACTGAAGCTTTCTTT

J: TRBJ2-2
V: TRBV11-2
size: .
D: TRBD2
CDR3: CASRVRDYNTGELFF
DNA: TGTGCCAGCAGGGTCCGGGACTACAACACCGGGGAGCTGTTTTTT

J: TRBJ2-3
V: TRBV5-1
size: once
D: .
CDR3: CASSLLQWGFTDTQYF
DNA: TGCGCCAGCAGCTTGCTACAGTGGGGGTTCACAGATACGCAGTATTTT

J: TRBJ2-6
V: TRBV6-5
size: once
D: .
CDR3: CASSYALSGANVLTF
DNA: TGTGCCAGCAGTTATGCCCTCTCTGGGGCCAACGTCCTGACTTTC

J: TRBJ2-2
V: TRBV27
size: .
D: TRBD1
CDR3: CASRSGGRGTGELFF
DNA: TGTGCCAGCAGATCAGGGGGCAGGGGCACCGGGGAGCTGTTTTTT

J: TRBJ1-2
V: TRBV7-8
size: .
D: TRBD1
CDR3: CASSPRQGSDGYTF
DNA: TGTGCCAGCAGCCCCAGACAGGGCTCGGATGGCTACACCTTC

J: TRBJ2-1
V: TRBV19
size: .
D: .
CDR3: CASSLYPGDGGNEQFF
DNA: TGTGCCAGTAGTTTATACCCCGGAGATGGGGGGAATGAGCAGTTCTTC

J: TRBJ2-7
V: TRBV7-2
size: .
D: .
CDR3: CASSLAGRFYEQYF
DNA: TGTGCCAGCAGCTTAGCGGGCAGATTCTACGAGCAGTACTTC

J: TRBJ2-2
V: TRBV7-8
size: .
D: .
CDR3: CASSFPGTGELFF
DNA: TGTGCCAGCAGCTTTCCGGGTACCGGGGAGCTGTTTTTT

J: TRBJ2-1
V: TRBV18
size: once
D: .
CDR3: CASSPRLGLEDNEQFF
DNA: TGTGCCAGCTCACCGCGCCTAGGGCTAGAAGACAATGAGCAGTTCTTC

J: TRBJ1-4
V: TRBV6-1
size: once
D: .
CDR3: CASSEQGFSVLSANEKLFF
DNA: TGTGCCAGCAGTGAACAGGGGTTTTCGGTCCTTTCGGCTAATGAAAAACTGTTTTTT

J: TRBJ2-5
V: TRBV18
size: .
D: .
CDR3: CASSQRGKETQYF
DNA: TGTGCCAGCTCACAACGAGGCAAGGAGACCCAGTACTTC

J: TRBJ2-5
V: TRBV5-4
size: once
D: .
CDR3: CASSLGLATETQYF
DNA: TGTGCCAGCAGCTTGGGGCTAGCGACGGAGACCCAGTACTTC

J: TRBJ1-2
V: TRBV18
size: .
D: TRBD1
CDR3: CASHQGADDGYTF
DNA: TGTGCCAGCCATCAGGGGGCTGACGATGGCTACACCTTC

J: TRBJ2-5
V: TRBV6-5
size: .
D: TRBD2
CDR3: CASSYGGGKQETQYF
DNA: TGTGCCAGCAGTTACGGGGGGGGAAAGCAAGAGACCCAGTACTTC

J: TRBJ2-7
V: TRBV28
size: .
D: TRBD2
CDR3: CASSSVPGTSDYYEQYF
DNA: TGTGCCAGCAGTTCGGTCCCCGGGACTAGCGACTACTACGAGCAGTACTTC